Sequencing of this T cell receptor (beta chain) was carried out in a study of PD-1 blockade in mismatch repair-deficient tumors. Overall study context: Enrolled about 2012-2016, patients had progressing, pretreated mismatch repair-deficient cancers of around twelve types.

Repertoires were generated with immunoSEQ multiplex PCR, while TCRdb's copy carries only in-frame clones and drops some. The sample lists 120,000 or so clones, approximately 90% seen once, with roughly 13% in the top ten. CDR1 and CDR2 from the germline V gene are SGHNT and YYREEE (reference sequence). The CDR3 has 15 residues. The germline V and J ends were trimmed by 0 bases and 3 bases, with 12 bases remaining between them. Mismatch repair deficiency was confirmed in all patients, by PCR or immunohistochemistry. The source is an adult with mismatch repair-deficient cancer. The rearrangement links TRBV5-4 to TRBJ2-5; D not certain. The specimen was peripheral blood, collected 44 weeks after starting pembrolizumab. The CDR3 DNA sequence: TGTGCCAGCAGCTTGGGCCCGGGCCCTAAAGAGACCCAGTACTTC. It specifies CASSLGPGPKETQYF.